The next 15 T cell receptor beta chains were all read from a single sample in a study of early T cells in non-severe SARS-CoV-2 infection. TCRdb reanalysed the 5' RACE reads using MiXCR and keeps one entry per CDR3 protein. The sample lists some 57,000 distinct CDR3 sequences, around an eighth occurring once. The specimen was whole blood. These receptors were collected from an adult who was a healthcare worker with PCR-confirmed SARS-CoV-2 infection or an uninfected control (not recorded which).

The rearrangement links TRBV6-5 to TRBJ2-3; D is perhaps TRBD1 (6 bases). CDR3 length: 14 amino acids. The germline V and J ends were trimmed by 6 bases and 0 bases, with 10 bases remaining between them. Germline V gives CDR1 MNHEY, CDR2 SVGAGI. The DNA of the CDR3 is TGTGCCAGCAGAGGACAGCTAAGCACAGATACGCAGTATTTT. This sequence encodes CASRGQLSTDTQYF.

This clonotype showed up many times. The chain employs TRBV2 and TRBJ1-2; TRBD1 matches at 8 bases. Germline lookup yields CDR1 SNHLY and CDR2 FYNNEI. Unmatched junction bases numbered 7, after V lost 8 bases and J lost 8 bases. The CDR3 covers 12 residues. This CDR3 is CASAQTGDGYTF. CDR3 bases: TGTGCCAGCGCCCAGACAGGGGACGGCTACACCTTC.

The rearrangement uses TRBV29-1 and TRBJ2-1, with D perhaps matching TRBD2 (6 bases). The CDR3 has 13 residues. V lost 7 bases to trimming and J lost 5 bases, with 15 bases between them. Germline V lookup: CDR1 SQVTM, CDR2 ANQGSEA. The CDR3 spells CSARPPSDNEQFF. CDR3 nucleotide sequence: TGCAGCGCCCGACCTCCTAGCGACAATGAGCAGTTCTTC.

V usage is TRBV10-3 and J usage is TRBJ2-7, with TRBD1 matching over 10 bases. Germline lookup yields CDR1 ENHRY and CDR2 SYGVKD. The CDR3 loop spans 14 amino acids. Unmatched junction bases numbered 2, after V lost 0 bases and J lost 6 bases. In DNA form, the CDR3 reads TGTGCCATCAGTGAGTCGGGACAGGGGCTCGAGCAGTACTTC. Its protein is CAISESGQGLEQYF.

This chain connects TRBV28 to TRBJ2-5; tentative D call: TRBD1 (7 bases). The CDR3 has 15 residues. V dropped 5 bases and J dropped 9 bases, with 22 bases sitting between them. The germline V gene encodes CDR1 MDHEN and CDR2 SYDVKM. CDR3 nucleotides: TGTGCCAGCAGTCGGGACAGCCGAAGAGGCGGGGCCCAGTACTTC. As protein: CASSRDSRRGGAQYF.

The table lists this clonotype with a few counts. CDR3 nucleotide sequence: TGCGCCAGCAGCGGCGGGACTCAGAAGACCCAGTACTTC. Residues: CASSGGTQKTQYF. The chain recombines TRBV5-1 with TRBJ2-5; possible D gene TRBD2, 6 bases. This CDR3 is 13 amino acids long. Trimming took off 4 bases at V and 6 bases at J, with 13 bases between the two ends. Germline CDR1 SGHRS, CDR2 YFSETQ.

This clonotype was observed a few times. The DNA for the CDR3 is TGCAGCGTGGGACTAGCGGGAGAAAAGACCCAGTACTTC. Protein product: CSVGLAGEKTQYF. V and J are TRBV29-1 and TRBJ2-5; 14 bases are shared with TRBD2. The germline CDR1 and CDR2 sequences are SQVTM and ANQGSEA. With V trimmed by 6 bases and J by 6 bases, 3 bases remained unmatched. The CDR3 contains 13 residues.

This clonotype was picked up a small number of times. The J gene is TRBJ1-5, the V gene TRBV5-1, with a weak D call TRBD1 (6 bases). CDR3 length: 14 residues. CDR1 and CDR2 (germline): SGHRS, YFSETQ. The germline V and J ends were trimmed by 1 base and 7 bases, with 12 bases remaining between them. CDR3 in DNA: TGCGCCAGCAGCTTGACAGGGCTCCAACAGCCCCAGCATTTT. Its translation: CASSLTGLQQPQHF.

This clonotype appeared a few times. This chain links TRBV28 with TRBJ2-3, with D uncertain. The germline V and J ends were trimmed by 5 bases and 0 bases, with 18 bases remaining between them. Germline CDR1 and CDR2: MDHEN and SYDVKM. This CDR3 comprises 17 residues. Here the CDR3 reads CASSPYMGSGSTDTQYF. CDR3 nucleotide sequence: TGTGCCAGCAGTCCCTACATGGGGTCCGGGAGCACAGATACGCAGTATTTT.

The chain employs TRBV12-3 or TRBV12-4 and TRBJ1-4; possible D gene TRBD1, 6 bases. This CDR3 comprises 17 residues. Trimming pared 2 bases from V and 5 bases from J, leaving 18 bases between. Here the CDR3 DNA reads TGTGCCAGCAGTTTAACAGTGTACAGGGACGGAAATGAAAAACTGTTTTTT. It codes for CASSLTVYRDGNEKLFF.

This chain links TRBV12-3 or TRBV12-4 with TRBJ1-1; 9 nucleotides agree with TRBD1. The V and J ends lost 5 bases and 3 bases, in that order; junction bases with no gene match: 1. This CDR3 has 13 amino acids. In nucleotides, the CDR3 is TGTGCCAGCAGTAGGACAGGGGACACTGAAGCTTTCTTT. Its protein product is CASSRTGDTEAFF.

The CDR3 coding sequence is TGTGCCAGCAAGGGGACAAGAGATGAGCAGTTCTTC. Translated, it gives CASKGTRDEQFF. The chain employs TRBV28 and TRBJ2-1; tentative D call: TRBD1 (6 bases). Trimming removed 7 bases at V and 8 bases at J, with 12 bases between. The CDR3 runs 12 residues. The germline V gene has CDR1 MDHEN and CDR2 SYDVKM.

There are a few counts of this clonotype. The chain carries TRBV6-6 and TRBJ2-7, with D possibly matching TRBD1 (5 bases). The V gene's germline CDR1 is MNHNY and CDR2 SVGAGI (reference sequence). The CDR3 is 13 residues long. Trimming stripped 8 bases from V and 2 bases from J, with 13 bases between. CDR3 loop: CASHNGAAYEQYF. CDR3 nucleotides: TGTGCCAGCCATAATGGGGCGGCCTACGAGCAGTACTTC.

V is TRBV10-2 and J is TRBJ2-3, with 8 bases lining up with TRBD2. CDR3 length: 18 amino acids. Germline V lookup: CDR1 WSHSY, CDR2 SAAADI. Trimming removed 3 bases from V and 2 bases from J; junction bases left unmatched: 13. The CDR3 reads CASSELVGRGKTTDTQYF. The CDR3 DNA reads as TGCGCCAGCAGTGAATTGGTCGGGAGGGGTAAAACCACAGATACGCAGTATTTT.

The J gene is TRBJ2-7, the V gene TRBV5-1; 13 bases agree with TRBD2. V was clipped by 0 bases and J by 9 bases; unmatched bases: 9. The CDR3 is 16 amino acids. CDR1 is SGHRS and CDR2 is YFSETQ in the germline V gene. CDR3 coding DNA: TGCGCCAGCAGCTTGGCTCCCGGGACTAGCGGGATAACGCAGTACTTC. Translation gives CASSLAPGTSGITQYF.